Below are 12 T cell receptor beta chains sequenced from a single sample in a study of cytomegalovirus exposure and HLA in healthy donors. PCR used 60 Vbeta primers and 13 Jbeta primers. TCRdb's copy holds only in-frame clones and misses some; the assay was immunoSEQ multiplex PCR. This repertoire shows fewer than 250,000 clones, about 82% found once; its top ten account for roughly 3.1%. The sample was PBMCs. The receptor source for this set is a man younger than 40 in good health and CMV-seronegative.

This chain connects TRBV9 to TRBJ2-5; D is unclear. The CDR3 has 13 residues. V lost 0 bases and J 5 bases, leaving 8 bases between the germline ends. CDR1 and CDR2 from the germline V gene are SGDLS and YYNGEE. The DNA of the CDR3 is TGTGCCAGCAGCGTAGGAGGTGGGGAGACCCAGTACTTC. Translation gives CASSVGGGETQYF.

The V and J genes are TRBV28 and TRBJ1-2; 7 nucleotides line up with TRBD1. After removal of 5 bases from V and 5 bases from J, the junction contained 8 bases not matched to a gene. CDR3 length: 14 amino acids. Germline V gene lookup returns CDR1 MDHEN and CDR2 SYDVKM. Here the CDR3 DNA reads TGTGCCAGCAGTAGTGGGACAGAGCTTTATGGCTACACCTTC. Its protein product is CASSSGTELYGYTF.

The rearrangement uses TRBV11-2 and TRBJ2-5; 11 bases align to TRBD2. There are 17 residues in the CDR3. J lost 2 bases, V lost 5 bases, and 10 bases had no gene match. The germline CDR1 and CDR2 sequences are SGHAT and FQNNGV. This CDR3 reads CASSLGLTSGEQETQYF. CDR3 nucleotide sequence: TGTGCCAGCAGCCTAGGGTTGACTAGCGGGGAGCAAGAGACCCAGTACTTC.

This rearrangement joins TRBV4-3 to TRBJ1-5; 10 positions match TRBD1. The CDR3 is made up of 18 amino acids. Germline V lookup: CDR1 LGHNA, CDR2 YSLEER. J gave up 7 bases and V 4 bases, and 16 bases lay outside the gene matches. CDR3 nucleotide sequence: TGCGCCAGCAGCCTAATCCTAGGGACAGGGGAAGCAGGGCAGCCCCAGCATTTT. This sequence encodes CASSLILGTGEAGQPQHF.

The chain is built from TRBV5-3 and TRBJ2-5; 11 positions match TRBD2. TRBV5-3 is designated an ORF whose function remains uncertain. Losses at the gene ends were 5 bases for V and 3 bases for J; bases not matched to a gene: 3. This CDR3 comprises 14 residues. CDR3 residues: CARRLAGGEETQYF. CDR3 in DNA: TGTGCCAGAAGGCTAGCGGGGGGTGAAGAGACCCAGTACTTC.

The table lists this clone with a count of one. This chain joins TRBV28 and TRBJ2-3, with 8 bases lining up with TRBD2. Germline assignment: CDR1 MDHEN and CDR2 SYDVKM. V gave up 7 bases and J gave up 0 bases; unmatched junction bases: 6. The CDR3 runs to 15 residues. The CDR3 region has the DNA TGTGCCAGCATCCCGGGGGGGAGGAGCACAGATACGCAGTATTTT. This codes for CASIPGGRSTDTQYF. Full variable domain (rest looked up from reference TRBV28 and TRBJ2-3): DVKVTQSSRYLVKRTGEKVFLECVQDMDHENMFWYRQDPGLGLRLIYFSYDVKMKEKGDIPEGYSVSREKKERFSLILESASTNQTSMYLCASIPGGRSTDTQYFGPGTRLTVL.

CDR3 in amino acids: CASSRAGGERNTIYF. For the CDR3, the DNA is TGTGCCAGCAGCCGCGCGGGGGGGGAGAGGAACACCATATATTTT. This sequence joins TRBV7-2 and TRBJ1-3; TRBD1 is a possible D gene (5 bases). Trimming left V 5 bases short and J 7 bases short, with 18 bases between. The CDR3 is made up of 15 amino acids. CDR1 and CDR2 (germline): SGHTA, FQGNSA. The full variable domain, in which reference TRBV7-2 and TRBJ1-3 provide the parts outside the CDR3, is GAGVSQSPSNKVTEKGKDVELRCDPISGHTALYWYRQSLGQGLEFLIYFQGNSAPDKSGLPSDRFSAERTGGSVSTLTIQRTQQEDSAVYLCASSRAGGERNTIYFGEGSWLTVV.

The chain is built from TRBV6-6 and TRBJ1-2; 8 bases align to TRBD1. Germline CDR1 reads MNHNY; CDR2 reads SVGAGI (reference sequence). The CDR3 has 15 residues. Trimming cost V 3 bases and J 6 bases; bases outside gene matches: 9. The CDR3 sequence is CASSYTGGPPNGYTF. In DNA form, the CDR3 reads TGTGCCAGCAGTTATACAGGGGGTCCACCTAATGGCTACACCTTC.

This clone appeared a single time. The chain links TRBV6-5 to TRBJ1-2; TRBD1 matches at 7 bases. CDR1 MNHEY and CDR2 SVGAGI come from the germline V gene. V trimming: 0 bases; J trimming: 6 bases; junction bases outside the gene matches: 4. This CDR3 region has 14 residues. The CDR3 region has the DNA TGTGCCAGCAGTTACTCCGCGACAGGGAATGGCTACACCTTC. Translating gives CASSYSATGNGYTF.

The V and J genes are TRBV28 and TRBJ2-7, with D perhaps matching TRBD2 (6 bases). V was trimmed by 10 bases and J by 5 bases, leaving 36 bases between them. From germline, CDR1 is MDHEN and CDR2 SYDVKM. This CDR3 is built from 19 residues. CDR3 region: CAILRHPPGGDSSIDEQYF. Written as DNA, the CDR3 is TGTGCCATCCTACGACACCCACCCGGTGGGGACTCCTCAATAGACGAGCAGTACTTC.

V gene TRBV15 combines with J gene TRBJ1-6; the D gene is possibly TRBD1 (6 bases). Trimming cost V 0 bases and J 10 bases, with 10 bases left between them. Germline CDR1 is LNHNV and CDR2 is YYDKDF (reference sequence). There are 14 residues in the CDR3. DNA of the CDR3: TGTGCCACCAGCAGAGATCGAGGGGGATCACCCCTCCACTTT. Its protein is CATSRDRGGSPLHF.

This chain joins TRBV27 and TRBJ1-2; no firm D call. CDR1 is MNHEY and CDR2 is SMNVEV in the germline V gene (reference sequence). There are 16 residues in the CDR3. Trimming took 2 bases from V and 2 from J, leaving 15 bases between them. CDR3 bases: TGTGCCAGCAGTTTAACCCAGAGGCCCTTAAACTATGGCTACACCTTC. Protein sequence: CASSLTQRPLNYGYTF.